The entry below describes one TCR beta chain. The germline CDR1 and CDR2 sequences are DFQATT and SNEGSKA (reference sequence). Trimming shortened V by 0 bases and J by 7 bases, and 13 bases separated the two germline ends. The CDR3 is 14 amino acids. Random hexamers were used to reverse transcribe about 0.5 to 1 ug of RNA. TCRdb ran MiXCR on the immunoSEQ multiplex PCR reads and lists one entry per CDR3 protein. This sample yields tens of thousands of distinct CDR3 sequences, of which around 94% are seen a single time; about 0.3% belongs to the top ten. These data originate in a study of CD8 T cells in Susac syndrome.

The sample was CD4+ T cells from PBMCs. This TCR was recovered from a human donor with Susac syndrome. V and J are TRBV20-1 and TRBJ1-5, with D uncertain. The CDR3 protein is CSARDLREEQPQHF. The CDR3, as DNA: TGCAGTGCTAGAGATCTGAGGGAGGAGCAGCCCCAGCATTTT.